Following are 5 T cell receptor beta chains from one sample sequenced in a study of beta chain features in type 1 diabetes. Isolated RNA was reverse transcribed in full, so expressed TCRB transcripts were sequenced. Generated by immunoSEQ multiplex PCR, the TCRdb table keeps only in-frame clones and is missing some. The sample has 300,000 to 350,000 clones; 8% are singletons. What was sequenced was central memory CD4+ T cells from blood. All receptors derive from a woman younger than 30 in good health.

There are a few counts of this clone. The genes are TRBV29-1 and TRBJ1-2; no clear D gene. V gave up 7 bases and J gave up 3 bases, with 18 bases separating them. The CDR3 is 14 residues long. Germline CDR1 reads SQVTM; CDR2 reads ANQGSEA. CDR3 DNA sequence: TGCAGCGCCGAAGCACGGGGAAGGGACTATGGCTACACCTTC. As protein: CSAEARGRDYGYTF.

There are a few counts of this clone. V usage is TRBV5-4 and J usage is TRBJ2-1; D ambiguous. The CDR3 loop spans 13 amino acids. Trimming stripped 2 bases from V and 11 bases from J, with 14 bases between. Germline CDR1 is SGHNT and CDR2 is YYREEE (reference sequence). The CDR3 spells CASSLAVRDQQFF. In DNA form, the CDR3 reads TGTGCCAGCAGCTTAGCTGTAAGGGATCAGCAGTTCTTC.

This clone was observed a handful of times. This chain uses TRBV13 with TRBJ2-3; no definite D call. CDR3 size: 11 residues. Trimming pared 3 bases from V and 6 bases from J, leaving 4 bases between. Germline lookup yields CDR1 PRHDT and CDR2 FYEKMQ (reference sequence). This CDR3 reads CASSFGDTQYF. Here the CDR3 DNA reads TGTGCCAGCAGCTTTGGCGATACGCAGTATTTT. Full variable domain (outside the CDR3, taken from reference TRBV13 and TRBJ2-3): AAGVIQSPRHLIKEKRETATLKCYPIPRHDTVYWYQQGPGQDPQFLISFYEKMQSDKGSIPDRFSAQQFSDYHSELNMSSLELGDSALYFCASSFGDTQYFGPGTRLTVL.

This clone has just a few counts. The V call is TRBV5-1, the J call TRBJ2-1; the D gene is possibly TRBD2 (5 bases). This CDR3 has 17 residues. V gave up 1 base and J gave up 3 bases, with 17 bases separating them. Germline lookup yields CDR1 SGHRS and CDR2 YFSETQ. As DNA, the CDR3 is TGCGCCAGCAGCTTGCAGTCCGGGATTTCGTTCTACAATGAGCAGTTCTTC. It encodes CASSLQSGISFYNEQFF.

The rearrangement joins TRBV7-2 to TRBJ1-2; D is unclear. Germline V gene lookup returns CDR1 SGHTA and CDR2 FQGNSA. Between the trimmed V and J ends, which lost 2 bases and 4 bases, there was a span of 5 bases. The CDR3 runs 12 residues. The DNA for the CDR3 is TGTGCCAGCAGCTTAACCGTCTATGGCTACACCTTC. It is translated as CASSLTVYGYTF.